This TCR beta chain was captured by sequencing in a study of shared clonotypes between healthy human individuals. Study results and limitations: As a rule, naive subsets had a larger estimated richness than memory subsets. Represented diversity (both genetic and exposure-history) was limited by the small number of donors.

Recent acute infections and vaccinations were absent in the healthy HIV-negative adult donors. All participating donors were Caucasian adults from Nashville, Tennessee. Produced via immunoSEQ multiplex PCR; TCRdb's table is partial and in-frame only. The data hold about 670,000 clones, with less than 80% observed a single time. This clone is categorized as medium-sized. Its antigen remains unidentified. This CDR3 is 15 amino acids long. With V trimmed by 2 bases and J by 5 bases, 5 bases remained unmatched. Germline lookup yields CDR1 MNHEY and CDR2 SMNVEV (reference sequence). The V gene is TRBV27, the J gene TRBJ2-5; 10 positions agree with TRBD2. Sequenced: memory CD4+ T cells sorted from blood. The subset here: CD45RA-negative fraction. This clonotype originated in a woman aged 25-40 years in good health. CDR3 nucleotide sequence: TGTGCCAGCAGTTTAGCTAGCGGGAGTTCCGAGACCCAGTACTTC. Amino acids: CASSLASGSSETQYF.